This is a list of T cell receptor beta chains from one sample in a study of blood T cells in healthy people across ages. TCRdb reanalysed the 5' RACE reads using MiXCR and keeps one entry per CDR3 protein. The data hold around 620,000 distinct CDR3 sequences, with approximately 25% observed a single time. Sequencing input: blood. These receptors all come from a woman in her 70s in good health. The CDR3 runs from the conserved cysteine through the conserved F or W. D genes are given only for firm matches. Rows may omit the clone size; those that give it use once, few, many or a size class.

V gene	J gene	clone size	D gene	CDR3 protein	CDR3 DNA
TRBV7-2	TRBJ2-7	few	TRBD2	CASSLRLAGGRGEQYF	TGTGCCAGCAGCTTACGACTAGCGGGGGGTAGGGGAGAGCAGTACTTC
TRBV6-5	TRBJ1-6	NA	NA	CACSYGYSPLHF	TGTGCCTGCAGTTATGGCTATTCACCCCTCCACTTT
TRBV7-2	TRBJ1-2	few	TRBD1	CASSLSGQGKHYGYTF	TGTGCCAGCAGCTTATCGGGACAGGGGAAACACTATGGCTACACCTTC
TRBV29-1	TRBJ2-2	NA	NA	CSVGRTENTGELFF	TGCAGCGTGGGTCGGACAGAGAACACCGGGGAGCTGTTTTTT
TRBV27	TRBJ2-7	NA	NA	CASSTSKGDF	TGTGCCAGCAGTACCTCAAAGGGAGACTTC
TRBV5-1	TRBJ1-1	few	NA	CASSSGESRTEAFF	TGCGCCAGCAGCTCTGGGGAGTCGAGGACTGAAGCTTTCTTT
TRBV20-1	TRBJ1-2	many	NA	CSARELDNYGYTF	TGCAGTGCTAGAGAGCTCGATAACTATGGCTACACCTTC
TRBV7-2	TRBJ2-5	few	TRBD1	CASSLPRQGRETQYF	TGTGCCAGCAGCTTACCACGACAGGGACGGGAGACCCAGTACTTC
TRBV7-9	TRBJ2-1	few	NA	CASSFTDNEQFF	TGTGCCAGCAGCTTTACAGACAATGAGCAGTTCTTC
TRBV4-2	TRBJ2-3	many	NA	CASSPGEASDTQYF	TGTGCCAGCAGCCCTGGCGAAGCCTCAGATACGCAGTATTTT
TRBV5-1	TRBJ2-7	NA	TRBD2	CASSVRGNQRGLTYEQYF	TGCGCCAGCAGCGTACGGGGAAACCAGCGGGGGTTAACCTACGAGCAGTACTTC
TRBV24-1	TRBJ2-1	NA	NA	CATSDSGGVSSYNEQFF	TGTGCCACCAGTGACTCAGGGGGGGTTAGCTCCTACAATGAGCAGTTCTTC
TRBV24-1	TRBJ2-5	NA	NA	CATSDSASGFGETQYF	TGTGCCACCAGTGACTCCGCGAGTGGGTTTGGGGAGACCCAGTACTTC
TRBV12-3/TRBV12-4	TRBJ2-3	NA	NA	CASSLLARTRTDTQYF	TGTGCCAGCAGTTTATTAGCGCGGACCCGCACAGATACGCAGTATTTT
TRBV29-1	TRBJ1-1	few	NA	CSVPHSGVGTEAFF	TGCAGCGTTCCCCATTCTGGGGTTGGCACTGAAGCTTTCTTT
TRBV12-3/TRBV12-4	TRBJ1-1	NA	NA	CASSLGSWNTEAFF	TGTGCCAGCAGTTTGGGCAGTTGGAACACTGAAGCTTTCTTT
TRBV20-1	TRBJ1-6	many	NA	CSAERLGTDKGALHF	TGCAGTGCTGAGAGGTTAGGGACCGACAAAGGGGCCCTCCACTTT
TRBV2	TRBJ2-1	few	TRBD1	CASSIQGADNEQFF	TGTGCCAGCAGCATACAGGGGGCAGACAATGAGCAGTTCTTC
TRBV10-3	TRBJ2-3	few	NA	CAISGGGTDTQYF	TGTGCCATCAGTGGGGGAGGTACGGATACGCAGTATTTT
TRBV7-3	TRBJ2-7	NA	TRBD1	CASSLNGIRTKGTAGYEQYF	TGTGCCAGCAGCTTAAACGGAATTCGGACAAAAGGGACAGCCGGCTACGAGCAGTACTTC
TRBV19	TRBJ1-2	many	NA	CASSRDTLFTGYTF	TGTGCCAGTAGTAGGGACACTCTTTTTACCGGCTACACCTTC
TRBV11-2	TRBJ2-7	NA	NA	CASSLVEGPGAYEQYF	TGTGCCAGCAGCTTAGTAGAAGGACCGGGCGCCTACGAGCAGTACTTC
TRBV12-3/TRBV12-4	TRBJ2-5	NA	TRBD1	CASSLGGGGGKTQYF	TGTGCCAGCAGTTTAGGAGGGGGCGGTGGAAAGACCCAGTACTTC
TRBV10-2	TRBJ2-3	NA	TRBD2	CASSEGLDDDTQYF	TGCGCCAGCAGTGAGGGACTAGACGACGATACGCAGTATTTT
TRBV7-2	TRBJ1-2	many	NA	CASSPQGLGYGYTF	TGTGCCAGCAGCCCACAGGGACTTGGCTATGGCTACACCTTC
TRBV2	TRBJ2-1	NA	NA	CASSTGPGWQFF	TGTGCCAGCAGTACGGGCCCCGGCTGGCAGTTCTTC
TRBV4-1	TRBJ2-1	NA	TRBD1	CASSQGDREYNEQFF	TGCGCCAGCAGCCAAGGGGACAGGGAATACAATGAGCAGTTCTTC
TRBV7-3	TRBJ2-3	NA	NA	CASSLGPGAGVDTQYF	TGTGCCAGCAGCTTAGGTCCGGGGGCTGGTGTAGATACGCAGTATTTT
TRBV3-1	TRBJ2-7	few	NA	CASSQDIGQPTYEQYF	TGTGCCAGCAGCCAAGACATAGGACAGCCTACATACGAGCAGTACTTC
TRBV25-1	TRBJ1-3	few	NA	CASTPRGFGNTIYF	TGTGCCAGCACTCCCCGGGGGTTCGGAAACACCATATATTTT
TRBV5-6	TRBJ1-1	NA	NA	CASSLMGLGENTEAFF	TGTGCCAGCAGCTTGATGGGGTTGGGGGAGAACACTGAAGCTTTCTTT
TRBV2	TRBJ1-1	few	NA	CASSRLENTEAFF	TGTGCCAGCAGTAGGTTGGAGAACACTGAAGCTTTCTTT
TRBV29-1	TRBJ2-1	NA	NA	CSVVGQVNMNEQFF	TGCAGCGTTGTGGGTCAGGTAAACATGAATGAGCAGTTCTTC
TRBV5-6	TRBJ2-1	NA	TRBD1	CASSLDRGGDHNEQFF	TGTGCCAGCAGCCTGGACAGAGGGGGCGACCACAATGAGCAGTTCTTC
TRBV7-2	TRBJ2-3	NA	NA	CASSPIGTRRKDTQYF	TGTGCCAGCAGCCCAATCGGGACCAGAAGGAAAGATACGCAGTATTTT
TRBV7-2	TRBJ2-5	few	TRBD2	CASSFQTSGGLETQYF	TGTGCCAGCAGCTTCCAGACTAGCGGGGGGTTAGAGACCCAGTACTTC
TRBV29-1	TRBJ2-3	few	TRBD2	CSVKRGAPFTPDTQYF	TGCAGCGTTAAGCGGGGGGCCCCTTTCACTCCGGATACGCAGTATTTT
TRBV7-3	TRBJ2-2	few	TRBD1	CASSLVTGGAGELFF	TGTGCCAGCAGCTTAGTGACAGGGGGCGCCGGGGAGCTGTTTTTT
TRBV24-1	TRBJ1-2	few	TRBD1	CATSDPGTGSYTF	TGTGCCACCAGTGATCCCGGGACAGGGAGCTACACCTTC
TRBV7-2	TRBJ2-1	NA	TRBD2	CASSSLRELPNEQFF	TGTGCCAGCAGCTCCCTGCGGGAGCTCCCAAATGAGCAGTTCTTC
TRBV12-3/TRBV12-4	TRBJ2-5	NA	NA	CASTGPGVQETQYF	TGTGCCAGCACTGGTCCCGGGGTACAAGAGACCCAGTACTTC
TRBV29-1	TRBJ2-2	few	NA	CSVGRYESTGELFF	TGCAGCGTTGGGAGGTACGAGAGCACCGGGGAGCTGTTTTTT
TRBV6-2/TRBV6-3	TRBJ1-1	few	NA	CASSRGQHTEAFF	TGTGCCAGCAGCCGAGGACAGCACACTGAAGCTTTCTTT
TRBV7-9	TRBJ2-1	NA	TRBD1	CASSFSVQGTGVFF	TGTGCCAGCAGCTTTTCCGTCCAAGGGACAGGGGTGTTCTTC
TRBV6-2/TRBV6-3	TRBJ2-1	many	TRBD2	CASSIPLAGGLKEQFF	TGTGCCAGCAGTATACCACTAGCGGGGGGGCTAAAGGAGCAGTTCTTC
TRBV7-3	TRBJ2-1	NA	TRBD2	CASSLTLSSGGSNTIEQFF	TGTGCCAGCAGCTTAACGCTGAGTAGCGGGGGGTCCAACACAATAGAGCAGTTCTTC